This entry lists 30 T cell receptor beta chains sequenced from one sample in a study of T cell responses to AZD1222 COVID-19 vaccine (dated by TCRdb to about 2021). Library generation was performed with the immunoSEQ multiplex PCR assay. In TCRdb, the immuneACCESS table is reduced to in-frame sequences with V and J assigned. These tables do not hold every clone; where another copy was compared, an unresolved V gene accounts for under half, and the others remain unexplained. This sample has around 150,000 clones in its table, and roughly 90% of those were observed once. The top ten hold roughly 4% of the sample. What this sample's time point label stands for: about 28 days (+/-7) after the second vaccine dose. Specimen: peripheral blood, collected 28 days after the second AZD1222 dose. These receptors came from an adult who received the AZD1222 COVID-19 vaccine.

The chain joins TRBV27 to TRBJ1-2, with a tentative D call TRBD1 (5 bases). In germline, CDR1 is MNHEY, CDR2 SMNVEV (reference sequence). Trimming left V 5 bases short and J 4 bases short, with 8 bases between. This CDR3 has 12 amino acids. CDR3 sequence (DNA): TGTGCCAGCAGTCCAGGGACCTATGGCTACACCTTC. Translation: CASSPGTYGYTF.

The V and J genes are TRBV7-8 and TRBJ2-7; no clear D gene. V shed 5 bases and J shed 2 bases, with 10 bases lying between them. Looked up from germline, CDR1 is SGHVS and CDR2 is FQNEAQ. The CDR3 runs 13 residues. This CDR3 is CASSTYGTYEQYF. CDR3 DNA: TGTGCCAGCAGCACATACGGTACCTACGAGCAGTACTTC.

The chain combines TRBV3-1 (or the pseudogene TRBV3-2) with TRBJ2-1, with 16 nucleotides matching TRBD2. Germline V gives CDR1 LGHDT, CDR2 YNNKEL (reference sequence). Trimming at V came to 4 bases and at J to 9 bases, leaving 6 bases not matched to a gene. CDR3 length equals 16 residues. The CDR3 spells CASSRGTSGGAVEQFF. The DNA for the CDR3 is TGTGCCAGCAGCCGAGGGACTAGCGGGGGGGCCGTTGAGCAGTTCTTC.

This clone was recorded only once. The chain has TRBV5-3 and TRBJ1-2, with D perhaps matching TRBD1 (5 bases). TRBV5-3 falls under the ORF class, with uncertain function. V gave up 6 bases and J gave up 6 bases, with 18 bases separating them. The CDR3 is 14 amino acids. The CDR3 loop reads CARTPGGGWNGYTF. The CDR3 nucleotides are TGTGCCAGAACCCCGGGGGGTGGATGGAATGGCTACACCTTC.

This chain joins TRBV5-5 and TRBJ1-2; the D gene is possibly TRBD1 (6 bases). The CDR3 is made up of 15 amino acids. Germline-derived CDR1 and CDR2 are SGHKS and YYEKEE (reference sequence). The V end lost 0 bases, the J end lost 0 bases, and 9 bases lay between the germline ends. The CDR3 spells CASSLEGHPNYGYTF. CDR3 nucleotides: TGTGCCAGCAGCTTGGAGGGACATCCTAACTATGGCTACACCTTC. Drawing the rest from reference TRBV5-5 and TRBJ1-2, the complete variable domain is DAGVTQSPTHLIKTRGQQVTLRCSPISGHKSVSWYQQVLGQGPQFIFQYYEKEERGRGNFPDRFSARQFPNYSSELNVNALLLGDSALYLCASSLEGHPNYGYTFGSGTRLTVV.

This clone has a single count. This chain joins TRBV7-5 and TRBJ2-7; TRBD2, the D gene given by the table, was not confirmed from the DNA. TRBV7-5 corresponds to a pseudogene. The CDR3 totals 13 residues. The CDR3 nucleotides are TGTGCCAGAAGCTTAATGAGCTCCTACGAGCAGTACTTC. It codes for CARSLMSSYEQYF.

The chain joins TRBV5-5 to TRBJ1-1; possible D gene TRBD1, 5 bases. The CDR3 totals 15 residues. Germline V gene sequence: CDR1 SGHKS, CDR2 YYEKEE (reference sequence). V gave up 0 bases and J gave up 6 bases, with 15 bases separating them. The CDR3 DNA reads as TGTGCCAGCAGCTTGGCCCCTTGGGGGGTCGCTGAAGCTTTCTTT. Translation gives CASSLAPWGVAEAFF.

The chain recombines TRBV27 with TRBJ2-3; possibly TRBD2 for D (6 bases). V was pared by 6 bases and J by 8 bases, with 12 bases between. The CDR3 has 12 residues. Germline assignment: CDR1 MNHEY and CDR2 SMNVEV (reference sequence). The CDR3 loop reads CASRGAGATQYF. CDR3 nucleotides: TGTGCCAGCAGAGGAGCGGGTGCTACGCAGTATTTT.

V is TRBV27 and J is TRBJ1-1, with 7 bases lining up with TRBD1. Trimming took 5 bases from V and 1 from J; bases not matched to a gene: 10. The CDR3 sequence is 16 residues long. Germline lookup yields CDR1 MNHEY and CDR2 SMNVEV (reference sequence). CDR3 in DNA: TGTGCCAGCAGTGCCAATCCGGGACAGCCGAACACTGAAGCTTTCTTT. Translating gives CASSANPGQPNTEAFF.

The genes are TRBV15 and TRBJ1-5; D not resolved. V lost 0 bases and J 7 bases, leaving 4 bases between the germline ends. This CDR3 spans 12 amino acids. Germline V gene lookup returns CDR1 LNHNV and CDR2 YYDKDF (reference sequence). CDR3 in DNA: TGTGCCACCAGCAGAGATATCCAGCCCCAGCATTTT. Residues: CATSRDIQPQHF.

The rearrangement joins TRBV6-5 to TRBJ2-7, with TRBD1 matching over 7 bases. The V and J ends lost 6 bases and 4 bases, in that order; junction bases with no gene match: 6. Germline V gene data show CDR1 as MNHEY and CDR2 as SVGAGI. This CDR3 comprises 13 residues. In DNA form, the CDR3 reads TGTGCCAGCAGCAGGGACAGAGAGTACGAGCAGTACTTC. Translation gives CASSRDREYEQYF.

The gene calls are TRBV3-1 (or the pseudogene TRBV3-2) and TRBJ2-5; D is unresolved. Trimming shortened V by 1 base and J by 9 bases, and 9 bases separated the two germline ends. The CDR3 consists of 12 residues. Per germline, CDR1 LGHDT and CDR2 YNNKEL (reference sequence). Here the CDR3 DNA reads TGTGCCAGCAGCCAAGCCCTCGGTGCCCAGTACTTC. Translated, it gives CASSQALGAQYF.

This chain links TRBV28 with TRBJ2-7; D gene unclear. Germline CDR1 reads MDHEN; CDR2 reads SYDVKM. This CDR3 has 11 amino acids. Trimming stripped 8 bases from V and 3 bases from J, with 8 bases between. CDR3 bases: TGTGCCAGCGGTTGGGGCTACGAGCAGTACTTC. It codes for CASGWGYEQYF.

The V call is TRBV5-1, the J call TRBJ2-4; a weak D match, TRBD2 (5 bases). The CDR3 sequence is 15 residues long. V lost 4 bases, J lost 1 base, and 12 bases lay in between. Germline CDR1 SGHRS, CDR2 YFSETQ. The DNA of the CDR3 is TGCGCCAGCAGCACCCGGACTTCTGCCAAAAACATTCAGTACTTC. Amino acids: CASSTRTSAKNIQYF.

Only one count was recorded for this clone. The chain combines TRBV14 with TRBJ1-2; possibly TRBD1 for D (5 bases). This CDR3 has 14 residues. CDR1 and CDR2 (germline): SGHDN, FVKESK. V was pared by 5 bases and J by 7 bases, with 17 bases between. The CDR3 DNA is TGTGCCAGCAGCACCCTTACAGGAAGGGGTGGCTACACCTTC. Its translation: CASSTLTGRGGYTF.

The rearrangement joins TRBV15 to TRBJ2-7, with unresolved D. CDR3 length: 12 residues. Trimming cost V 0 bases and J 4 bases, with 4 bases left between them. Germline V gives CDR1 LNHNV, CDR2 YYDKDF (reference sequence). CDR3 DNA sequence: TGTGCCACCAGCAGAGATAGATACGAGCAGTACTTC. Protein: CATSRDRYEQYF.

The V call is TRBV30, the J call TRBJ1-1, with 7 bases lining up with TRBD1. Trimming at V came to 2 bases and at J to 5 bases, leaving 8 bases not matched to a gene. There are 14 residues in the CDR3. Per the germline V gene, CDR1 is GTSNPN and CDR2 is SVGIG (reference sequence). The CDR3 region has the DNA TGTGCCTGGAGTTTCCAGGGGGGATGGACTGAAGCTTTCTTT. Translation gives CAWSFQGGWTEAFF.

The CDR3 bases are TGTGCCAGTGGTGCTGGCCGAAAAGACGGGGCCGGAAACACCATATATTTT. This codes for CASGAGRKDGAGNTIYF. The chain employs TRBV19 and TRBJ1-3; D is possibly TRBD1 (5 bases). Germline-derived CDR1 and CDR2 are LNHDA and SQIVND (reference sequence). V gave up 8 bases and J gave up 4 bases, with 24 bases separating them. The CDR3 runs 17 residues.

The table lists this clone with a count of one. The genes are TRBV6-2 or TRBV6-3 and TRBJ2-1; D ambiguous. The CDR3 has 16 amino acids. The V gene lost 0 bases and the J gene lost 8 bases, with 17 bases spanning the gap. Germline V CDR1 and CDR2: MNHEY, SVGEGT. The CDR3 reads CASSYSSALGKDEQFF. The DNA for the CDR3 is TGTGCCAGCAGTTACTCCTCGGCCTTAGGAAAGGATGAGCAGTTCTTC.

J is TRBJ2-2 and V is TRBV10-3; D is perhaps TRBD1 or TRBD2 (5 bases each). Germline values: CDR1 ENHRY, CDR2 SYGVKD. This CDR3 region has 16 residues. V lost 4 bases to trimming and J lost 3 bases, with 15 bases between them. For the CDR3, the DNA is TGTGCCATCAGTGCTGAGCGGCAGGGAGACACCGGGGAGCTGTTTTTT. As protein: CAISAERQGDTGELFF.

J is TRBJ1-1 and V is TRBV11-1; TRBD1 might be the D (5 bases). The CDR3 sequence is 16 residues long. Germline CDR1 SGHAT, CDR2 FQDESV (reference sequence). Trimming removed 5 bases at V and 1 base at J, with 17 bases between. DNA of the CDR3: TGTGCCAGCAGCCAGCGACAGCCTGCTGGGAACACTGAAGCTTTCTTT. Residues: CASSQRQPAGNTEAFF.

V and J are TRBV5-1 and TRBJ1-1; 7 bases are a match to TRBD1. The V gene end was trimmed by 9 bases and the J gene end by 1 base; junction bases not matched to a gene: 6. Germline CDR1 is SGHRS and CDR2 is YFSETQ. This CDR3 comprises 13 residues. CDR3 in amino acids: CATRQGSNTEAFF. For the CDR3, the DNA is TGCGCCACCAGACAGGGATCGAACACTGAAGCTTTCTTT.

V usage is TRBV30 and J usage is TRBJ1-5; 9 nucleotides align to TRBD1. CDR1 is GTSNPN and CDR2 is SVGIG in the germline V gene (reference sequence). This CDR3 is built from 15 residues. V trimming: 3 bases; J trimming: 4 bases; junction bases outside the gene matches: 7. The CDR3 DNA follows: TGTGCCTGGAGCGCTAGGGACAGGGCAAATCAGCCCCAGCATTTT. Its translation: CAWSARDRANQPQHF.

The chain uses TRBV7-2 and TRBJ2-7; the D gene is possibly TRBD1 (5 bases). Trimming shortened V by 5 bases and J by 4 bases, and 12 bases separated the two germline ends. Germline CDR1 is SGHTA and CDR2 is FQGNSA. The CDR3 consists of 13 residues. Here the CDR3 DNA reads TGTGCCAGCAGCCCACAGGCGGCGTACGAGCAGTACTTC. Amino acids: CASSPQAAYEQYF.

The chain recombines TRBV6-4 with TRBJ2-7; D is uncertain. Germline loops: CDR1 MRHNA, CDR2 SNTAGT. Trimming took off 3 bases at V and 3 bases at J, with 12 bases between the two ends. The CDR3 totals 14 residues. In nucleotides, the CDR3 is TGTGCCAGCAGTGAAAACGGAGTCGGCTACGAGCAGTACTTC. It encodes CASSENGVGYEQYF.

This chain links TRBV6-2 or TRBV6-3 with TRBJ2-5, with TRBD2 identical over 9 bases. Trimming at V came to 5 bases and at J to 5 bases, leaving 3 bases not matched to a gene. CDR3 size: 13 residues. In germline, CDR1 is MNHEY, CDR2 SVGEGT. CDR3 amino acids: CASSIAGEETQYF. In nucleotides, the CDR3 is TGTGCCAGCAGTATAGCGGGGGAGGAGACCCAGTACTTC.

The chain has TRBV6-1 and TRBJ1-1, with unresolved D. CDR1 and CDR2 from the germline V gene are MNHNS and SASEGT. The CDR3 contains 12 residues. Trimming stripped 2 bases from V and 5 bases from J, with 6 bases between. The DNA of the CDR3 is TGTGCCAGCAGTGAATTTCGAACTGAAGCTTTCTTT. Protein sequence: CASSEFRTEAFF.

The CDR3 region is CASSWRDTQYF. CDR3 nucleotide sequence: TGTGCCAGCAGCTGGCGAGATACGCAGTATTTT. The chain recombines TRBV3-1 (or the pseudogene TRBV3-2) with TRBJ2-3; no firm D call. Between the trimmed V and J ends, which lost 5 bases and 5 bases, there was a span of 5 bases. This CDR3 is 11 amino acids long. Germline-derived CDR1 and CDR2 are LGHDT and YNNKEL (reference sequence).

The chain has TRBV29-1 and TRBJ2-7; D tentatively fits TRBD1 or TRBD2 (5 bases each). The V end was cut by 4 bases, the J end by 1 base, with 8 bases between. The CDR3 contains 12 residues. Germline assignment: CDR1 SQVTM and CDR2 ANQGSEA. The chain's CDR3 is CSVGGTSYEQYF. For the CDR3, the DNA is TGCAGCGTTGGTGGGACGTCCTACGAGCAGTACTTC.

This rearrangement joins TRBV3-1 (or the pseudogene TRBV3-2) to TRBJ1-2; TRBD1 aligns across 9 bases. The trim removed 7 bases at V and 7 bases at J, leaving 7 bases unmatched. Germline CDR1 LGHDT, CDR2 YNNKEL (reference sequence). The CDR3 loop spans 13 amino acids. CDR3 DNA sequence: TGTGCCAGCACCCACAGGGGGCGGTCTGGCTACACCTTC. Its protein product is CASTHRGRSGYTF.